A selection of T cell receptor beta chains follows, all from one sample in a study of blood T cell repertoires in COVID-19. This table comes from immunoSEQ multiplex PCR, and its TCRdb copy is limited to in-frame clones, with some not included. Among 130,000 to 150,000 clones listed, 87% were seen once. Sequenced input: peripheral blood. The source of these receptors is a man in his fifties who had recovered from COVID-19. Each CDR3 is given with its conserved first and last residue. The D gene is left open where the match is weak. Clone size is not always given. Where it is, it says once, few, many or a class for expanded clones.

CDR3 protein: CASSVGGTGQPQHF
CDR3 DNA: TGTGCCAGTAGTGTCGGGGGGACAGGTCAGCCCCAGCATTTT
J gene: TRBJ1-5
V gene: TRBV19
D gene: TRBD1
clone size: .

CDR3 protein: CASSLGPDRGYNEQFF
CDR3 DNA: TGTGCCAGCAGCTTAGGTCCGGACAGGGGCTACAATGAGCAGTTCTTC
J gene: TRBJ2-1
V gene: TRBV7-9
D gene: TRBD1
clone size: .

CDR3 protein: CASTKTGTGGPQTDTQYF
CDR3 DNA: TGTGCCAGCACCAAAACCGGGACAGGGGGCCCCCAGACCGATACGCAGTATTTT
J gene: TRBJ2-3
V gene: TRBV7-9
D gene: TRBD1
clone size: .

CDR3 protein: CAISDFRDRESEAFF
CDR3 DNA: TGTGCCATCAGTGACTTCCGGGACAGGGAATCTGAAGCTTTCTTT
J gene: TRBJ1-1
V gene: TRBV10-3
D gene: TRBD1
clone size: once

CDR3 protein: CSASKEVEQFF
CDR3 DNA: TGCAGTGCTAGTAAGGAGGTTGAGCAGTTCTTC
J gene: TRBJ2-1
V gene: TRBV20-1
D gene: .
clone size: once

CDR3 protein: CASSYLGGAYEQYF
CDR3 DNA: TGTGCCAGCAGTTACCTAGGTGGAGCCTACGAGCAGTACTTC
J gene: TRBJ2-7
V gene: TRBV6-2/TRBV6-3
D gene: .
clone size: .

CDR3 protein: CASSSSPSQGSFYEQYF
CDR3 DNA: TGTGCCAGCAGCTCCAGCCCTAGTCAGGGTAGCTTCTACGAGCAGTACTTC
J gene: TRBJ2-7
V gene: TRBV7-9
D gene: .
clone size: .

CDR3 protein: CASRIGPGQGAENTEAFF
CDR3 DNA: TGTGCCAGTAGGATTGGGCCAGGGCAGGGGGCTGAGAACACTGAAGCTTTCTTT
J gene: TRBJ1-1
V gene: TRBV19
D gene: TRBD1
clone size: .

CDR3 protein: CASSLDRGPSPLHF
CDR3 DNA: TGTGCCAGCAGCTTAGACAGGGGGCCTTCACCCCTCCACTTT
J gene: TRBJ1-6
V gene: TRBV5-4
D gene: TRBD1
clone size: .

CDR3 protein: CASSQEAGTGALTGELFF
CDR3 DNA: TGCGCCAGCAGCCAAGAGGCGGGGACAGGGGCGCTAACCGGGGAGCTGTTTTTT
J gene: TRBJ2-2
V gene: TRBV4-1
D gene: TRBD1
clone size: once

CDR3 protein: CAWGERGSSASGQETQYF
CDR3 DNA: TGTGCCTGGGGGGAGCGGGGATCGTCAGCCTCGGGCCAAGAGACCCAGTACTTC
J gene: TRBJ2-5
V gene: TRBV9
D gene: TRBD2
clone size: .

CDR3 protein: CASSQDRTGASTDTQYF
CDR3 DNA: TGCGCCAGCAGCCAAGATCGGACAGGGGCGAGCACAGATACGCAGTATTTT
J gene: TRBJ2-3
V gene: TRBV4-3
D gene: TRBD1
clone size: .

CDR3 protein: CASSVTTGEQYF
CDR3 DNA: TGTGCCAGCAGTGTAACTACAGGGGAGCAGTACTTC
J gene: TRBJ2-7
V gene: TRBV2
D gene: .
clone size: .

CDR3 protein: CASSLARDGELFF
CDR3 DNA: TGTGCCAGCAGCTTAGCGCGAGACGGGGAGCTGTTTTTT
J gene: TRBJ2-2
V gene: TRBV7-8
D gene: .
clone size: .

CDR3 protein: CASSEAGVYEQYF
CDR3 DNA: TGTGCCAGTAGTGAGGCAGGGGTCTACGAGCAGTACTTC
J gene: TRBJ2-7
V gene: TRBV19
D gene: .
clone size: .

CDR3 protein: CASSYYEQYF
CDR3 DNA: TGTGCCAGCAGCTATTACGAGCAGTACTTC
J gene: TRBJ2-7
V gene: TRBV12-3/TRBV12-4
D gene: .
clone size: .

CDR3 protein: CASSQNIGTGSNEKLFF
CDR3 DNA: TGTGCCAGCAGCCAAAACATAGGCACAGGATCTAATGAAAAACTGTTTTTT
J gene: TRBJ1-4
V gene: TRBV3-1/TRBV3-2
D gene: .
clone size: .

CDR3 protein: CASSDRTGGDEQFF
CDR3 DNA: TGTGCCAGCAGCGATAGGACAGGGGGGGATGAGCAGTTCTTC
J gene: TRBJ2-1
V gene: TRBV7-2
D gene: TRBD1
clone size: .

CDR3 protein: CASSLDLVAGGYQETQYF
CDR3 DNA: TGTGCCAGCAGCTTAGATCTGGTAGCGGGGGGTTACCAAGAGACCCAGTACTTC
J gene: TRBJ2-5
V gene: TRBV11-2
D gene: TRBD2
clone size: .

CDR3 protein: CASSLSGQGAVSTEAFF
CDR3 DNA: TGTGCCAGCAGCTTATCGGGACAGGGGGCGGTTAGCACTGAAGCTTTCTTT
J gene: TRBJ1-1
V gene: TRBV11-3
D gene: TRBD1
clone size: .

CDR3 protein: CASSVRGPKNIQYF
CDR3 DNA: TGTGCCAGCAGCGTAAGGGGGCCCAAAAACATTCAGTACTTC
J gene: TRBJ2-4
V gene: TRBV14
D gene: TRBD1
clone size: .

CDR3 protein: CASSQGQNTEAFF
CDR3 DNA: TGTGCCAGCAGTCAGGGACAGAACACTGAAGCTTTCTTT
J gene: TRBJ1-1
V gene: TRBV6-5
D gene: .
clone size: .

CDR3 protein: CASSRRTGGYNEQFF
CDR3 DNA: TGCGCCAGCAGCCGGCGGACAGGGGGCTACAATGAGCAGTTCTTC
J gene: TRBJ2-1
V gene: TRBV5-1
D gene: TRBD1
clone size: few

CDR3 protein: CASSSTSGGPYEQYF
CDR3 DNA: TGTGCCAGCAGCTCGACTAGCGGGGGACCCTACGAGCAGTACTTC
J gene: TRBJ2-7
V gene: TRBV7-2
D gene: TRBD2
clone size: .

CDR3 protein: CASTQNDRGTQYF
CDR3 DNA: TGTGCCAGTACCCAAAACGACAGAGGTACGCAGTATTTT
J gene: TRBJ2-3
V gene: TRBV19
D gene: .
clone size: .

CDR3 protein: CASSPGGGANSYEQYF
CDR3 DNA: TGTGCCAGCAGCCCCGGGGGAGGAGCTAACTCCTACGAGCAGTACTTC
J gene: TRBJ2-7
V gene: TRBV7-2
D gene: .
clone size: .

CDR3 protein: CASSPGTGGNTGELFF
CDR3 DNA: TGTGCCAGCAGCCCAGGGACAGGGGGCAACACCGGGGAGCTGTTTTTT
J gene: TRBJ2-2
V gene: TRBV7-3
D gene: TRBD1
clone size: .

CDR3 protein: CASSFNPDRNTGELFF
CDR3 DNA: TGTGCCAGCAGCTTTAATCCGGACAGGAACACCGGGGAGCTGTTTTTT
J gene: TRBJ2-2
V gene: TRBV11-2
D gene: .
clone size: .

CDR3 protein: CASSLNIAEANTGELFF
CDR3 DNA: TGCGCCAGCAGCCTAAACATAGCGGAAGCGAACACCGGGGAGCTGTTTTTT
J gene: TRBJ2-2
V gene: TRBV5-1
D gene: .
clone size: .

CDR3 protein: CASSPLRGLAGLEETQYF
CDR3 DNA: TGTGCCAGCAGTCCGTTGAGGGGACTAGCGGGGCTTGAAGAGACCCAGTACTTC
J gene: TRBJ2-5
V gene: TRBV6-2/TRBV6-3
D gene: TRBD2
clone size: .

CDR3 protein: CASTSTGVWSTEAFF
CDR3 DNA: TGTGCCAGCACTTCTACAGGGGTCTGGTCCACTGAAGCTTTCTTT
J gene: TRBJ1-1
V gene: TRBV27
D gene: TRBD1
clone size: .

CDR3 protein: CASSAGQVATTNQPQHF
CDR3 DNA: TGTGCCAGCAGCGCCGGACAGGTCGCCACGACAAATCAGCCCCAGCATTTT
J gene: TRBJ1-5
V gene: TRBV7-6
D gene: TRBD1
clone size: .

CDR3 protein: CASSPSQGSNYGYTF
CDR3 DNA: TGTGCCAGCAGCCCCTCACAGGGGTCTAACTATGGCTACACCTTC
J gene: TRBJ1-2
V gene: TRBV3-1/TRBV3-2
D gene: TRBD1
clone size: .

CDR3 protein: CASSYAGTGDTEAFF
CDR3 DNA: TGTGCCAGCAGTTACGCCGGGACAGGGGACACTGAAGCTTTCTTT
J gene: TRBJ1-1
V gene: TRBV6-5
D gene: TRBD1
clone size: .

CDR3 protein: CASSEGSSGALPETQYF
CDR3 DNA: TGTGCCAGCAGTGAAGGAAGTAGCGGGGCCCTGCCGGAGACCCAGTACTTC
J gene: TRBJ2-5
V gene: TRBV2
D gene: TRBD2
clone size: .

CDR3 protein: CSGEGVPLHF
CDR3 DNA: TGCAGTGGAGAGGGGGTTCCCCTCCACTTT
J gene: TRBJ1-6
V gene: TRBV20-1
D gene: .
clone size: .

CDR3 protein: CASSSRRLKETQYF
CDR3 DNA: TGTGCCAGCAGCTCAAGGAGGTTAAAAGAGACCCAGTACTTC
J gene: TRBJ2-5
V gene: TRBV11-2
D gene: .
clone size: .

CDR3 protein: CASNSPTGNTEAFF
CDR3 DNA: TGTGCCAGCAACTCACCCACAGGGAACACTGAAGCTTTCTTT
J gene: TRBJ1-1
V gene: TRBV7-8
D gene: .
clone size: .

CDR3 protein: CASSDSGEVRETQYF
CDR3 DNA: TGTGCCAGCAGTGACAGCGGAGAGGTCAGGGAGACCCAGTACTTC
J gene: TRBJ2-5
V gene: TRBV25-1
D gene: .
clone size: .

CDR3 protein: CASSHRQRYSNQPQHF
CDR3 DNA: TGTGCCAGCAGCCATCGACAGAGATATAGCAATCAGCCCCAGCATTTT
J gene: TRBJ1-5
V gene: TRBV14
D gene: .
clone size: .

CDR3 protein: CSVDASTTSGEQFF
CDR3 DNA: TGCAGCGTGGACGCCTCAACTACTAGTGGTGAGCAGTTCTTC
J gene: TRBJ2-1
V gene: TRBV29-1
D gene: .
clone size: .

CDR3 protein: CASSLGTGYEKLFF
CDR3 DNA: TGTGCCAGCAGCTTAGGGACAGGGTACGAAAAACTGTTTTTT
J gene: TRBJ1-4
V gene: TRBV7-9
D gene: TRBD1
clone size: .

CDR3 protein: CAWSPLSNVLTF
CDR3 DNA: TGTGCCTGGAGCCCTTTGTCCAACGTCCTGACTTTC
J gene: TRBJ2-6
V gene: TRBV30
D gene: .
clone size: .

CDR3 protein: CASSSTSGEPQHF
CDR3 DNA: TGTGCCAGCAGTTCAACGTCGGGAGAGCCCCAGCATTTT
J gene: TRBJ1-5
V gene: TRBV12-3/TRBV12-4
D gene: .
clone size: .

CDR3 protein: CASNWDREGTEAFF
CDR3 DNA: TGCGCCAGCAATTGGGACAGGGAAGGCACTGAAGCTTTCTTT
J gene: TRBJ1-1
V gene: TRBV4-1
D gene: TRBD1
clone size: .

CDR3 protein: CASSSVAGLNEKLFF
CDR3 DNA: TGCGCCAGCAGCTCGGTGGCGGGGCTTAATGAAAAACTGTTTTTT
J gene: TRBJ1-4
V gene: TRBV5-1
D gene: .
clone size: few

CDR3 protein: CASRATPGGDNYGYTF
CDR3 DNA: TGTGCCAGCAGAGCTACCCCAGGGGGCGATAACTATGGCTACACCTTC
J gene: TRBJ1-2
V gene: TRBV7-9
D gene: TRBD1
clone size: .

CDR3 protein: CASRQGGTDTQYF
CDR3 DNA: TGTGCCAGTAGACAGGGAGGTACAGATACGCAGTATTTT
J gene: TRBJ2-3
V gene: TRBV6-5
D gene: .
clone size: .